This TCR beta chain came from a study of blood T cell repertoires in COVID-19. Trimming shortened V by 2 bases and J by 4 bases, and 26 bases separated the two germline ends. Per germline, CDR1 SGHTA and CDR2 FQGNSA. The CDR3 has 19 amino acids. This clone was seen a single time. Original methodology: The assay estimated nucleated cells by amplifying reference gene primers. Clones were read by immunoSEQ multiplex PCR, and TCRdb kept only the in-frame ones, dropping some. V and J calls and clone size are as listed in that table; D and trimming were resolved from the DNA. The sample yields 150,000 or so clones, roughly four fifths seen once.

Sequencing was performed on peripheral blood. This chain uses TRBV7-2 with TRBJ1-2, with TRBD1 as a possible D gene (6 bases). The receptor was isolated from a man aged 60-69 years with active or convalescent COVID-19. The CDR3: CASSLPRGGITGRPYGYTF. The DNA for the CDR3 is TGTGCCAGCAGCTTACCCCGGGGGGGAATAACAGGGAGGCCCTATGGCTACACCTTC.